These 27 T cell receptor beta chains share one sample of origin, sequenced in a study of cytomegalovirus exposure and HLA in healthy donors. PCR was performed using 60 Vbeta and 13 Jbeta primers. The protocol was immunoSEQ multiplex PCR, while the TCRdb copy is restricted to in-frame clones and leaves out a portion. The data contain around 94,000 clones, about 77% of them singletons. Sequencing was done on a sample of PBMCs. The receptors were gathered from a male donor in good health and CMV-seropositive.

The rearrangement joins TRBV13 to TRBJ2-7; 10 bases are a match to TRBD2. V gave up 5 bases and J gave up 0 bases; unmatched junction bases: 4. Germline-derived CDR1 and CDR2 are PRHDT and FYEKMQ (reference sequence). CDR3 length: 15 residues. In nucleotides, the CDR3 is TGTGCCAGCAGCCCAACTAGCGGGACCTCCTACGAGCAGTACTTC. Amino acid sequence: CASSPTSGTSYEQYF. The full variable domain, completed using reference TRBV13 and TRBJ2-7, is AAGVIQSPRHLIKEKRETATLKCYPIPRHDTVYWYQQGPGQDPQFLISFYEKMQSDKGSIPDRFSAQQFSDYHSELNMSSLELGDSALYFCASSPTSGTSYEQYFGPGTRLTVT.

The genes are TRBV7-6 and TRBJ2-1, with a weak D call TRBD1 (6 bases). Germline-derived CDR1 and CDR2 are SGHVS and FNYEAQ. The V end was cut by 1 base, the J end by 6 bases, with 16 bases between. The CDR3 contains 16 residues. In DNA, the CDR3 is TGTGCCAGCAGCTTAGTTGTCGGCAGGGGCATCAATGAGCAGTTCTTC. Amino acid sequence: CASSLVVGRGINEQFF.

Written as DNA, the CDR3 is TGTGCCACCAGGGGCCAAAACGAAACCTACGAGCAGTACTTC. It is translated as CATRGQNETYEQYF. The rearrangement uses TRBV15 and TRBJ2-7; D remains ambiguous. The CDR3 has 14 amino acids. The germline CDR1 and CDR2 sequences are LNHNV and YYDKDF (reference sequence). Trimming cost V 6 bases and J 2 bases, with 14 bases left between them. Variable domain in full (rest from reference TRBV15 and TRBJ2-7): DAMVIQNPRYQVTQFGKPVTLSCSQTLNHNVMYWYQQKSSQAPKLLFHYYDKDFNNEADTPDNFQSRRPNTSFCFLDIRSPGLGDTAMYLCATRGQNETYEQYFGPGTRLTVT.

The chain joins TRBV11-2 to TRBJ1-1, with a possible D match to TRBD1 (5 bases). Looked up from germline, CDR1 is SGHAT and CDR2 is FQNNGV. The CDR3 runs 12 residues. The V gene lost 2 bases and the J gene lost 4 bases, with 5 bases spanning the gap. CDR3 coding DNA: TGTGCCAGCAGCTTACAGGGCACTGAAGCTTTCTTT. This codes for CASSLQGTEAFF.

The V call is TRBV21-1, the J call TRBJ2-7; the table's D call, TRBD2, has no DNA check behind it. TRBV21-1 is a listed pseudogene. This CDR3 comprises 11 residues. DNA for the CDR3: TGTGCCAGGGCCGGGGGGGGCGAGCAGTACTTC. Its translation is CARAGGGEQYF.

The genes are TRBV19 and TRBJ1-5, with no clear D. Germline lookup yields CDR1 LNHDA and CDR2 SQIVND (reference sequence). The CDR3 loop spans 19 amino acids. Trimming took off 1 base at V and 5 bases at J, with 24 bases between the two ends. The CDR3 DNA follows: TGTGCCAGTAGTATAGGAGGCCCGGGGTTCCGAATGTCGGATCAGCCCCAGCATTTT. This gives the protein CASSIGGPGFRMSDQPQHF.

Only one count was recorded for this clone. The chain has TRBV25-1 and TRBJ1-1, with 7 positions matching TRBD1. Germline V lookup: CDR1 MGHDK, CDR2 SYGVNS. The CDR3 loop spans 15 amino acids. V trimming: 4 bases; J trimming: 1 base; junction bases outside the gene matches: 6. The CDR3 DNA reads as TGTGCCAGCAGTGGGGGCAACAGGGGGAACACTGAAGCTTTCTTT. Protein: CASSGGNRGNTEAFF. The whole variable domain, filled in from reference TRBV25-1 and TRBJ1-1, reads EADIYQTPRYLVIGTGKKITLECSQTMGHDKMYWYQQDPGMELHLIHYSYGVNSTEKGDLSSESTVSRIRTEHFPLTLESARPSHTSQYLCASSGGNRGNTEAFFGQGTRLTVV.

The chain employs TRBV28 and TRBJ1-1; no clear D gene. Germline V gene data show CDR1 as MDHEN and CDR2 as SYDVKM. This CDR3 is 14 amino acids long. V lost 7 bases, J lost 5 bases, and 17 bases lay in between. The CDR3 sequence: CASNPVRGWTEAFF. For the CDR3, the DNA is TGTGCCAGCAACCCCGTCCGGGGATGGACTGAAGCTTTCTTT.

This chain uses TRBV4-1 with TRBJ2-3; 8 bases align to TRBD1. The length of the CDR3 is 21 residues. Unmatched junction bases numbered 20, after V lost 3 bases and J lost 0 bases. The germline CDR1 and CDR2 sequences are MGHRA and YSYEKL. The CDR3 region is CASSHLPSQGARFTSTDTQYF. DNA for the CDR3: TGCGCCAGCAGCCACTTACCTTCCCAGGGGGCGCGGTTCACGAGCACAGATACGCAGTATTTT.

The V call is TRBV6-6, the J call TRBJ1-5; D is undetermined. Germline V gene data show CDR1 as MNHNY and CDR2 as SVGAGI (reference sequence). This CDR3 contains 13 residues. Trimming pared 11 bases from V and 0 bases from J, leaving 11 bases between. The CDR3, as DNA: TGTGCCCACCGGGGTTATAGCAATCAGCCCCAGCATTTT. Its translation is CAHRGYSNQPQHF.

A note on this clone: One end of the junction is discordant with germline, which a read error may explain. The chain employs TRBV11-2 and TRBJ2-1, with 9 positions matching TRBD1. The CDR3 consists of 15 residues. The V gene's germline CDR1 is SGHAT and CDR2 FQNNGV. As DNA, the CDR3 is TGTGCCAGCAGCATAGACAGGGGGAGGTCTGATGAGCAGTTCTTC. Residues: CASSIDRGRSDEQFF. The full variable domain, in which reference TRBV11-2 and TRBJ2-1 provide the parts outside the CDR3, is EAGVAQSPRYKIIEKRQSVAFWCNPISGHATLYWYQQILGQGPKLLIQFQNNGVVDDSQLPKDRFSAERLKGVDSTLKIQPAKLEDSAVYLCASSIDRGRSDEQFFGPGTRLTVL.

This clone showed up just once. V gene TRBV15 combines with J gene TRBJ2-1; 7 nucleotides match TRBD1. The CDR3 extends over 17 amino acids. Trimming removed 4 bases from V and 2 bases from J; junction bases left unmatched: 11. Per germline, CDR1 LNHNV and CDR2 YYDKDF (reference sequence). The CDR3 spells CATSTSLGGLTYNEQFF. CDR3 bases: TGTGCCACCAGCACATCTCTAGGGGGCTTAACCTACAATGAGCAGTTCTTC.

In nucleotides, the CDR3 is TGTGCCAGCAGTGACTCGAGTTCGGGACTCGCCACAGATACGCAGTATTTT. Translated: CASSDSSSGLATDTQYF. The chain is built from TRBV6-4 and TRBJ2-3; TRBD2 is a possible D gene (6 bases). The length of the CDR3 is 17 residues. The V and J ends lost 0 bases and 2 bases respectively, with 15 bases between them. CDR1 and CDR2 (germline): MRHNA, SNTAGT.

The chain carries TRBV7-2 and TRBJ2-1; TRBD2 is a possible D gene (5 bases). The germline V gene has CDR1 SGHTA and CDR2 FQGNSA. Trimming pared 1 base from V and 3 bases from J, leaving 10 bases between. The CDR3 contains 15 residues. The CDR3 DNA sequence: TGTGCCAGCAGCTTAGGGGTTGGGAGCTACAATGAGCAGTTCTTC. Protein sequence: CASSLGVGSYNEQFF.

The chain joins TRBV28 to TRBJ1-5, with D possibly being TRBD1 (6 bases). Trimming removed 5 bases from V and 4 bases from J, with 15 bases in between. CDR1 and CDR2 from the germline V gene are MDHEN and SYDVKM. The CDR3 runs to 15 residues. The CDR3 here is CASSPSGQQNQPQHF. Written as DNA, the CDR3 is TGTGCCAGCAGTCCCTCCGGACAGCAGAATCAGCCCCAGCATTTT.

The chain employs TRBV7-9 and TRBJ2-3; TRBD2 is a possible D gene (5 bases). The V end was cut by 1 base, the J end by 4 bases, with 12 bases between. The CDR3 runs to 15 residues. Germline values: CDR1 SEHNR, CDR2 FQNEAQ (reference sequence). The CDR3 reads CASSLVWRASDTQYF. CDR3 coding DNA: TGTGCCAGCAGCTTAGTCTGGCGGGCCTCAGATACGCAGTATTTT.

In the case of this clone: The same CDR3 can be traced to other DNA sequences in this sample. This chain's CDR3 is CASSLGGGGELFF. Here the CDR3 DNA reads TGCGCCAGCAGCTTGGGTGGAGGCGGGGAGCTGTTTTTT. The V call is TRBV5-1, the J call TRBJ2-2, with a tentative D call TRBD2 (5 bases). This CDR3 has 13 residues. Trimming stripped 0 bases from V and 7 bases from J, with 7 bases between. Germline-derived CDR1 and CDR2 are SGHRS and YFSETQ.

This chain links TRBV5-1 with TRBJ2-7; no reliable D call. Germline V gene lookup returns CDR1 SGHRS and CDR2 YFSETQ. V lost 1 base and J lost 0, with 11 bases in between. The length of the CDR3 is 15 residues. In nucleotides, the CDR3 is TGCGCCAGCAGCTTGTACGGCGCGGACTCCTACGAGCAGTACTTC. Translated, it gives CASSLYGADSYEQYF.

This clone was counted once. J is TRBJ1-5 and V is TRBV11-2; TRBD1 aligns across 7 bases. The CDR3 runs 15 residues. V shed 6 bases and J 1 base; nucleotides not matched to a gene: 6. The germline V gene encodes CDR1 SGHAT and CDR2 FQNNGV. CDR3 bases: TGTGCCAGCAGTGGACAGGAGGGGAGCAATCAGCCCCAGCATTTT. It codes for CASSGQEGSNQPQHF.

This chain links TRBV2 with TRBJ2-7; 12 bases agree with TRBD2. The V gene end was trimmed by 3 bases and the J gene end by 3 bases; junction bases not matched to a gene: 3. The CDR3 totals 15 residues. Germline lookup yields CDR1 SNHLY and CDR2 FYNNEI. Here the CDR3 DNA reads TGTGCCAGCAGTGATGGGACTAGCGGGTACTACGAGCAGTACTTC. This codes for CASSDGTSGYYEQYF.

This clone was seen a handful of times. This chain uses TRBV6-5 with TRBJ1-2; TRBD1 agrees at 10 bases. V trimming: 6 bases; J trimming: 14 bases; junction bases outside the gene matches: 9. This CDR3 spans 12 amino acids. From germline, CDR1 is MNHEY and CDR2 SVGAGI. The CDR3 reads CASRQRQGALTF. CDR3 in DNA: TGTGCCAGCAGGCAAAGACAGGGGGCGCTGACCTTC.

CDR3 nucleotides: TGTGCCAGCAGCGGACGGACTGGTGGCTACACCTTC. Its translation is CASSGRTGGYTF. V is TRBV5-6 and J is TRBJ1-2; D is undetermined. Trimming shortened V by 4 bases and J by 7 bases, and 11 bases separated the two germline ends. Germline V gene data show CDR1 as SGHDT and CDR2 as YYEEEE. The CDR3 length is 12 residues. The variable domain in full, with the rest retrieved from reference TRBV5-6 and TRBJ1-2, is DAGVTQSPTHLIKTRGQQVTLRCSPKSGHDTVSWYQQALGQGPQFIFQYYEEEERQRGNFPDRFSGHQFPNYSSELNVNALLLGDSALYLCASSGRTGGYTFGSGTRLTVV.

The chain couples TRBV28 to TRBJ1-5; 7 nucleotides agree with TRBD1. Germline values: CDR1 MDHEN, CDR2 SYDVKM. CDR3 length: 17 residues. After removal of 1 base from V and 5 bases from J, the junction contained 11 bases not matched to a gene. The CDR3 sequence: CASSLYMQTGLDQPQHF. The CDR3 region has the DNA TGTGCCAGCAGTTTATACATGCAGACAGGGCTCGATCAGCCCCAGCATTTT.

This chain connects TRBV21-1 to TRBJ2-1; the table's TRBD2 call for D was not verified on the DNA. TRBV21-1 represents a pseudogene. The CDR3 totals 18 residues. CDR3 amino acids: CASSKGFSAYRSYNEQFF. The CDR3 DNA reads as TGTGCCAGCAGCAAAGGTTTTAGCGCCTACCGCTCCTACAATGAGCAGTTCTTC.

V and J are TRBV30 and TRBJ1-5; D not resolved. V gave up 1 base and J gave up 5 bases, with 9 bases separating them. The CDR3 is 13 amino acids. Germline V gene lookup returns CDR1 GTSNPN and CDR2 SVGIG (reference sequence). The chain's CDR3 is CAWSGQVHQPQHF. The CDR3 DNA follows: TGTGCCTGGAGTGGGCAGGTTCATCAGCCCCAGCATTTT. The entire variable domain, with the rest obtained from reference TRBV30 and TRBJ1-5, is as follows: SQTIHQWPATLVQPVGSPLSLECTVEGTSNPNLYWYRQAAGRGLQLLFYSVGIGQISSEVPQNLSASRPQDRQFILSSKKLLLSDSGFYLCAWSGQVHQPQHFGDGTRLSIL.

The chain recombines TRBV28 with TRBJ2-2; the D gene is possibly TRBD1 (6 bases). The CDR3 contains 14 residues. Germline CDR1 is MDHEN and CDR2 is SYDVKM. V was shortened by 3 bases and J by 5 bases, with 10 bases between the two germline ends. This chain's CDR3 is CASSFYRVTGELFF. CDR3 nucleotides: TGTGCCAGCAGTTTTTACAGGGTAACCGGGGAGCTGTTTTTT. Full variable domain (rest looked up from reference TRBV28 and TRBJ2-2): DVKVTQSSRYLVKRTGEKVFLECVQDMDHENMFWYRQDPGLGLRLIYFSYDVKMKEKGDIPEGYSVSREKKERFSLILESASTNQTSMYLCASSFYRVTGELFFGEGSRLTVL.

This chain uses TRBV5-6 with TRBJ2-5; D is ambiguous. V was shortened by 0 bases and J by 0 bases, with 18 bases between the two germline ends. In germline, CDR1 is SGHDT, CDR2 YYEEEE. CDR3 length equals 18 residues. CDR3 residues: CASSLVLNPDTNQETQYF. The CDR3 nucleotides read TGTGCCAGCAGCTTGGTTCTAAACCCCGACACCAACCAAGAGACCCAGTACTTC.